The 24 T cell receptor beta chains in this list originate from one sample, sequenced in a study of blood T cells in healthy people across ages. It was with a sample-barcoded 5' primer and a J-beta primer mix that a second PCR of about 6 to 12 cycles was run. MiXCR was run by TCRdb on the 5' RACE reads, yielding one entry per CDR3 protein. The data contain around 990,000 distinct CDR3 sequences, about two fifths of them singletons. What was sequenced was blood. Receptors originate from a young man in good health.

This clonotype was found a few times. The chain recombines TRBV6-1 with TRBJ2-7, with D tentatively TRBD2 (5 bases). Trimming removed 2 bases at V and 4 bases at J, with 15 bases between. There are 15 residues in the CDR3. Germline CDR1 reads MNHNS; CDR2 reads SASEGT. The CDR3 loop reads CASSELEVFPYEQYF. Here the CDR3 DNA reads TGTGCCAGCAGTGAATTGGAGGTTTTCCCTTACGAGCAGTACTTC.

The chain recombines TRBV6-2 or TRBV6-3 with TRBJ2-7; possible D gene TRBD1, 5 bases. The germline V gene encodes CDR1 MNHEY and CDR2 SVGEGT. CDR3 length: 13 residues. V lost 2 bases, J lost 2 bases, and 7 bases lay in between. DNA of the CDR3: TGTGCCAGCAGTTACGGGGCCCCCTACGAGCAGTACTTC. This sequence encodes CASSYGAPYEQYF.

The chain carries TRBV12-3 or TRBV12-4 and TRBJ2-1, with 7 bases matching TRBD1. With V trimmed by 4 bases and J by 0 bases, 9 bases remained unmatched. The CDR3 has 17 residues. The CDR3 spells CASSSPGTESSYNEQFF. CDR3 nucleotides: TGTGCCAGCAGTTCACCCGGGACAGAGAGCTCCTACAATGAGCAGTTCTTC.

This clonotype turned up a few times. The rearrangement links TRBV5-1 to TRBJ2-1; tentatively, D is TRBD2 (7 bases). Germline V gene sequence: CDR1 SGHRS, CDR2 YFSETQ. The V end was cut by 4 bases, the J end by 6 bases, with 14 bases between. The CDR3 loop spans 14 amino acids. CDR3 region: CASSARGPSNEQFF. DNA of the CDR3: TGCGCCAGCAGCGCGCGGGGGCCCAGCAATGAGCAGTTCTTC.

This clonotype was counted a few times. J is TRBJ1-5 and V is TRBV20-1, with 8 positions matching TRBD1. The CDR3 runs 16 residues. The trim removed 5 bases at V and 3 bases at J, leaving 12 bases unmatched. CDR1 and CDR2 (germline): DFQATT, SNEGSKA (reference sequence). The CDR3 protein is CSARQGQVLPNQPQHF. CDR3 sequence (DNA): TGCAGTGCTCGCCAGGGACAGGTACTTCCCAATCAGCCCCAGCATTTT.

The chain is built from TRBV7-8 and TRBJ2-5; no reliable D call. Trimming cost V 7 bases and J 2 bases, with 11 bases left between them. Germline V gene sequence: CDR1 SGHVS, CDR2 FQNEAQ. CDR3 length: 13 amino acids. CDR3 bases: TGTGCCAGCAAGAGGCGTGCGCAAGAGACCCAGTACTTC. It is translated as CASKRRAQETQYF.

The chain links TRBV4-2 to TRBJ1-2; a weak D match, TRBD1 (6 bases). There are 15 residues in the CDR3. From germline, CDR1 is LGHNA and CDR2 YNFKEQ. V shed 2 bases and J shed 4 bases, with 14 bases lying between them. This CDR3 reads CASSQSTGSGYGYTF. CDR3 in DNA: TGTGCCAGCAGCCAATCGACAGGATCAGGCTATGGCTACACCTTC.

The chain employs TRBV29-1 and TRBJ2-5; 12 positions match TRBD2. This CDR3 contains 13 residues. Per germline, CDR1 SQVTM and CDR2 ANQGSEA. The J segment lost 2 bases and the V segment lost 8 bases, leaving 3 bases of the junction unmatched. DNA for the CDR3: TGCAGCCTAGCGGGAGGGGATCAAGAGACCCAGTACTTC. Its translation is CSLAGGDQETQYF. Using reference TRBV29-1 and TRBJ2-5 for the parts outside the CDR3, the full variable domain is SAVISQKPSRDICQRGTSLTIQCQVDSQVTMMFWYRQQPGQSLTLIATANQGSEATYESGFVIDKFPISRPNLTFSTLTVSNMSPEDSSIYLCSLAGGDQETQYFGPGTRLLVL.

The genes are TRBV4-3 and TRBJ2-1; the D gene is possibly TRBD2 (7 bases). CDR3 length equals 16 residues. The germline CDR1 and CDR2 sequences are LGHNA and YSLEER. V lost 0 bases to trimming and J lost 8 bases, with 17 bases between them. CDR3 in amino acids: CASSQDGGGGAYEQFF. CDR3 in DNA: TGCGCCAGCAGCCAAGATGGTGGAGGGGGGGCCTATGAGCAGTTCTTC.

The chain employs TRBV10-3 and TRBJ1-1; weak D call: TRBD1 (5 bases). The V end lost 1 base, the J end lost 1 base, and 7 bases lay between the germline ends. CDR3 size: 14 residues. CDR1 ENHRY and CDR2 SYGVKD come from the germline V gene. The CDR3 coding sequence is TGTGCCATCAGTGAGTATGACAGGAACACTGAAGCTTTCTTT. Translation: CAISEYDRNTEAFF.

The chain employs TRBV20-1 and TRBJ2-7, with 9 positions matching TRBD2. Germline values: CDR1 DFQATT, CDR2 SNEGSKA (reference sequence). The CDR3 has 15 residues. V lost 3 bases to trimming and J lost 7 bases; unmatched junction nucleotides: 13. CDR3 bases: TGCAGTGCTAGGGGCGGGACTAGCTTAAGGAATGAGCAGTACTTC. Translated: CSARGGTSLRNEQYF.

This chain uses TRBV4-2 with TRBJ1-5; 9 positions match TRBD1. The V segment lost 3 bases and the J segment 4 bases; nucleotides outside the gene matches: 7. The germline CDR1 and CDR2 sequences are LGHNA and YNFKEQ. This CDR3 spans 16 amino acids. The CDR3 spells CASSHLDRGENQPQHF. Here the CDR3 DNA reads TGTGCCAGCAGCCATTTAGACAGGGGGGAAAATCAGCCCCAGCATTTT.

This clonotype appeared many times. The chain recombines TRBV29-1 with TRBJ1-2, with D unclear. The length of the CDR3 is 13 residues. Looked up from germline, CDR1 is SQVTM and CDR2 is ANQGSEA. V lost 6 bases and J lost 0, with 11 bases in between. CDR3 nucleotides: TGCAGCGTCAAGGGAGTTACTAACTATGGCTACACCTTC. It yields the protein CSVKGVTNYGYTF.

The chain links TRBV6-5 to TRBJ2-3; D is possibly TRBD1 (6 bases). V was trimmed by 4 bases and J by 2 bases, leaving 19 bases between them. CDR1 and CDR2 from the germline V gene are MNHEY and SVGAGI. CDR3 length equals 17 residues. DNA of the CDR3: TGTGCCAGCAGTTCACGATACGACAGGTTCAACACAGATACGCAGTATTTT. Amino acids: CASSSRYDRFNTDTQYF.

As concerns this clonotype: A junction boundary mismatches the germline segment, possibly from a read error. J is TRBJ1-1 and V is TRBV20-1, with D uncertain. The CDR3 sequence is 13 residues long. Germline V gives CDR1 DFQATT, CDR2 SNEGSKA (reference sequence). The CDR3 is CTTSDRRNTEAFF. The CDR3 nucleotides are TGCACTACCTCCGATCGGAGGAACACGGAAGCTTTCTTT.

The table lists this clonotype with a few counts. The rearrangement joins TRBV6-5 to TRBJ1-1; TRBD1 might be the D (5 bases). Germline lookup yields CDR1 MNHEY and CDR2 SVGAGI. The CDR3 runs to 14 residues. V lost 2 bases and J lost 5, with 12 bases in between. For the CDR3, the DNA is TGTGCCAGCAGTTACGGGGGGGTGGATACTGAAGCTTTCTTT. Its protein product is CASSYGGVDTEAFF.

V is TRBV21-1 and J is TRBJ1-2; TRBD1 was called by the table and not checked on the DNA. TRBV21-1 is a known pseudogene. The CDR3 totals 11 residues. The CDR3, as DNA: TGTGCCAGCAGCCTGCAGGGGGGCCACACCTTC. Translation: CASSLQGGHTF.

The gene calls are TRBV15 and TRBJ1-4; D gene ambiguous. CDR1 and CDR2 from the germline V gene are LNHNV and YYDKDF (reference sequence). Trimming removed 5 bases from V and 7 bases from J, with 20 bases in between. The CDR3 contains 16 residues. Written as DNA, the CDR3 is TGTGCCACCAGCGAATCGTCCCCCTATACCGGTGAAAAACTGTTTTTT. It translates to CATSESSPYTGEKLFF.

This chain's CDR3 is CASSQEVQGAVIGNTEAFF. Here the CDR3 DNA reads TGCGCCAGCAGCCAAGAAGTCCAGGGGGCAGTTATAGGGAACACTGAAGCTTTCTTT. This rearrangement joins TRBV4-3 to TRBJ1-1; 8 positions match TRBD1. The CDR3 has 19 residues. CDR1 and CDR2 from the germline V gene are LGHNA and YSLEER. Losses at the gene ends were 0 bases for V and 1 base for J; bases not matched to a gene: 13.

V usage is TRBV7-9 and J usage is TRBJ1-2; TRBD1 matches at 8 bases. The CDR3 spans 14 residues. V trimming: 5 bases; J trimming: 3 bases; junction bases outside the gene matches: 5. Per germline, CDR1 SEHNR and CDR2 FQNEAQ (reference sequence). The chain's CDR3 is CASSVQGDYYGYTF. CDR3 in DNA: TGTGCCAGCAGCGTACAGGGGGACTACTATGGCTACACCTTC.

The genes are TRBV6-5 and TRBJ2-7; TRBD1 matches at 11 bases. The J call may be faulty, since TRBJ2-5 better matches the DNA end. Germline V CDR1 and CDR2: MNHEY, SVGAGI. This CDR3 comprises 22 residues. CDR3 bases: TGTGCCAGCAGTTACTCATTTATGAGGACAGGGGGCTCACCCTTACTCCAAGAGACCCAGTACTTC. This codes for CASSYSFMRTGGSPLLQETQYF.

This clonotype was seen a single time. V and J are TRBV21-1 and TRBJ2-7. TRBV21-1 is flagged as a pseudogene. This CDR3 contains 9 residues. For the CDR3, the DNA is TGTGCCAGCTGCCCCGAGCAGTACTTC. Its protein is CASCPEQYF.

The chain combines TRBV3-1 with TRBJ2-6; no definite D call. The CDR3 has 18 residues. V lost 3 bases, J lost 0 bases, and 15 bases lay in between. Germline V gene lookup returns CDR1 LGHDT and CDR2 YNNKEL (reference sequence). The CDR3 DNA reads TGTGCCAGCAGCCATCGCGAAGGGATCCTCTCTGGGGCCAACGTCCTGACTTTC. It is translated as CASSHREGILSGANVLTF.

There are many counts of this clonotype. The chain is built from TRBV20-1 and TRBJ2-5; D is undetermined. The germline V gene encodes CDR1 DFQATT and CDR2 SNEGSKA (reference sequence). This CDR3 is built from 13 residues. The V gene lost 2 bases and the J gene lost 1 base, with 8 bases spanning the gap. The CDR3 reads CSARKGPQETQYF. CDR3 DNA: TGCAGTGCTAGAAAAGGGCCCCAAGAGACCCAGTACTTC.